Listed below are T cell receptor beta chains from one sample, sequenced in a study of identical twins. TCRdb passed the 5' RACE reads through MiXCR, listing each CDR3 protein once. This sample has a few hundred thousand distinct CDR3 sequences, with 12% found just once. The data were also submitted as part of a second study, on yellow fever vaccine responses in identical twins.

The sequenced sample consisted of CD8+ T cells sorted from blood. The receptor set was obtained from a woman aged 18 to 35 in good health. CDR3s include the opening cysteine and the closing phenylalanine or tryptophan. Each record gives: V gene, D gene, clone size, J gene, CDR3 protein, CDR3 DNA. A D gene is named only where the DNA matches it firmly. Clone sizes are given selectively: once, few, many, or a class where the clone is expanded.

v_call: TRBV29-1; d_call: TRBD2; clone_size: .; j_call: TRBJ2-1; cdr3_aa: CSVEDGGRGGEQFF; cdr3_nt: TGCAGCGTTGAAGACGGCGGGAGGGGGGGTGAGCAGTTCTTC
v_call: TRBV6-7; d_call: .; clone_size: .; j_call: TRBJ2-3; cdr3_aa: CASSYSLRGPRTKSDTQYF; cdr3_nt: TGTGCCAGCAGTTACTCCCTGCGTGGGCCCCGAACCAAGTCCGATACGCAGTATTTT
v_call: TRBV27; d_call: .; clone_size: many; j_call: TRBJ1-2; cdr3_aa: CASSRDGHGYTF; cdr3_nt: TGTGCCAGCAGTCGGGACGGACATGGCTACACCTTC
v_call: TRBV5-1; d_call: .; clone_size: few; j_call: TRBJ2-4; cdr3_aa: CASSRVGEAKNIQYF; cdr3_nt: TGCGCCAGCTCCAGGGTAGGGGAAGCCAAAAACATTCAGTACTTC
v_call: TRBV12-3/TRBV12-4; d_call: TRBD2; clone_size: many; j_call: TRBJ2-1; cdr3_aa: CASSLIQAGGDEQFF; cdr3_nt: TGTGCCAGCAGTTTGATTCAGGCGGGAGGGGATGAGCAGTTCTTC
v_call: TRBV6-1; d_call: TRBD2; clone_size: many; j_call: TRBJ2-7; cdr3_aa: CASSEGTSGSDEQYF; cdr3_nt: TGTGCCAGCAGCGAAGGGACTAGCGGGAGCGACGAGCAGTACTTC
v_call: TRBV7-9; d_call: TRBD2; clone_size: .; j_call: TRBJ2-7; cdr3_aa: CASSGREAEQYF; cdr3_nt: TGTGCCAGCAGCGGCCGGGAGGCCGAGCAGTACTTC
v_call: TRBV2; d_call: TRBD2; clone_size: .; j_call: TRBJ2-7; cdr3_aa: CASSRLAGEQYF; cdr3_nt: TGTGCCAGCAGCCGACTAGCGGGCGAGCAGTACTTC
v_call: TRBV4-1; d_call: .; clone_size: many; j_call: TRBJ2-1; cdr3_aa: CASSQDGDSYNEQFF; cdr3_nt: TGCGCCAGCAGCCAAGACGGAGACTCCTACAATGAGCAGTTCTTC
v_call: TRBV27; d_call: .; clone_size: .; j_call: TRBJ2-1; cdr3_aa: CASRPAGSAYNEQFF; cdr3_nt: TGTGCCAGCAGGCCAGCGGGTTCGGCCTACAATGAGCAGTTCTTC
v_call: TRBV5-1; d_call: TRBD2; clone_size: many; j_call: TRBJ2-3; cdr3_aa: CASSPGLGTDTQYF; cdr3_nt: TGCGCCAGCAGCCCGGGACTAGGAACAGATACGCAGTATTTT
v_call: TRBV28; d_call: .; clone_size: .; j_call: TRBJ1-1; cdr3_aa: CASSLEVLEPNTEAFF; cdr3_nt: TGTGCCAGCAGTTTAGAGGTTCTGGAGCCGAACACTGAAGCTTTCTTT
v_call: TRBV7-8; d_call: TRBD2; clone_size: few; j_call: TRBJ2-5; cdr3_aa: CASSFTGTSGRSWYETQYF; cdr3_nt: TGTGCCAGCAGCTTCACCGGGACTAGCGGGAGATCGTGGTACGAGACCCAGTACTTC
v_call: TRBV2; d_call: .; clone_size: .; j_call: TRBJ2-1; cdr3_aa: CASSDAAYNEQFF; cdr3_nt: TGTGCCAGCAGTGACGCGGCTTACAATGAGCAGTTCTTC
v_call: TRBV9; d_call: TRBD1; clone_size: .; j_call: TRBJ2-1; cdr3_aa: CASSSGQGAWDNEQFF; cdr3_nt: TGTGCCAGCAGCTCCGGACAGGGGGCTTGGGACAATGAGCAGTTCTTC
v_call: TRBV27; d_call: TRBD1; clone_size: few; j_call: TRBJ2-3; cdr3_aa: CASSPMTGSLMYTQYF; cdr3_nt: TGTGCCAGCAGTCCGATGACAGGGTCCCTGATGTATACGCAGTATTTT